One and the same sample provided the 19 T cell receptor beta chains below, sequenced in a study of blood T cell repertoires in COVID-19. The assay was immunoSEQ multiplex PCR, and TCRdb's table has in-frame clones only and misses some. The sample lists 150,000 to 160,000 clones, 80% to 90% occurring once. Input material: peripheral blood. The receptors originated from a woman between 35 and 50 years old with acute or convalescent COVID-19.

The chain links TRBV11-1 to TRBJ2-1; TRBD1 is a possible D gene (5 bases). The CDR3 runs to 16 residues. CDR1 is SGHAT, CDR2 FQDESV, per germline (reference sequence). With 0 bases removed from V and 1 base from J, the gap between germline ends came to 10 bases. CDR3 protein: CASSLAKGWSYNEQFF. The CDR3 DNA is TGTGCCAGCAGCTTAGCCAAGGGGTGGTCCTACAATGAGCAGTTCTTC.

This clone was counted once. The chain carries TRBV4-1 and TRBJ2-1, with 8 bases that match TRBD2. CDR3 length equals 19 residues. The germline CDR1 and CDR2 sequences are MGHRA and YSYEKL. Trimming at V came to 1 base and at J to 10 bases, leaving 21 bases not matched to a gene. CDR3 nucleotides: TGCGCCAGCAGCCAAGGCCCACTCGCCGGGGAGGTAGCGGGGAAAGAGCAGTTCTTC. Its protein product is CASSQGPLAGEVAGKEQFF.

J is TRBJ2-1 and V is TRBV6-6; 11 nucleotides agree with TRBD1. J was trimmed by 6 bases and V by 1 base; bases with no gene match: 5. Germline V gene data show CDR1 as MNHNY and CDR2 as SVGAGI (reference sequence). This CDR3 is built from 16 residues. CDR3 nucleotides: TGTGCCAGCAGTTACTTCGGGACAGGGGGAAGCAATGAGCAGTTCTTC. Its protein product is CASSYFGTGGSNEQFF.

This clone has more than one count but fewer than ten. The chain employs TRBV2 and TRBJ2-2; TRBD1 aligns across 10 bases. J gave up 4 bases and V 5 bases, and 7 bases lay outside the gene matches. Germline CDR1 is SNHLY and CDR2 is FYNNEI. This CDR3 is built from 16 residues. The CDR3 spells CASSFPGQGSTGELFF. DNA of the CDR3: TGTGCCAGCAGTTTCCCGGGACAGGGGAGCACCGGGGAGCTGTTTTTT.

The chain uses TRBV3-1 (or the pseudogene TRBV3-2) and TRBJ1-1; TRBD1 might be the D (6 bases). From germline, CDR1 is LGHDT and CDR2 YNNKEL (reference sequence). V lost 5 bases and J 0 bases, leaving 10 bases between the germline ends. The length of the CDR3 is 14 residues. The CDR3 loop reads CASSFGQLNTEAFF. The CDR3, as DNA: TGTGCCAGCAGCTTCGGACAGTTGAACACTGAAGCTTTCTTT.

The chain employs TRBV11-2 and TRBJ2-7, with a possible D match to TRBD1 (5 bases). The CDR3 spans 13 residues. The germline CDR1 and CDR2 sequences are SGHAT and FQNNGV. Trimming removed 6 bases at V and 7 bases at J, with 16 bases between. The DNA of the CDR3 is TGTGCCAGCAGGCCTAATCCAGGGAAAGAGCAGTACTTC. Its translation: CASRPNPGKEQYF.

The CDR3 protein is CASSLPGLPYEQYF. As DNA, the CDR3 is TGTGCCAGCAGCTTACCGGGACTACCCTACGAGCAGTACTTC. V is TRBV7-2 and J is TRBJ2-7; 7 nucleotides match TRBD2. The CDR3 loop spans 14 amino acids. Germline V CDR1 and CDR2: SGHTA, FQGNSA. Trimming removed 2 bases from V and 2 bases from J; junction bases left unmatched: 3.

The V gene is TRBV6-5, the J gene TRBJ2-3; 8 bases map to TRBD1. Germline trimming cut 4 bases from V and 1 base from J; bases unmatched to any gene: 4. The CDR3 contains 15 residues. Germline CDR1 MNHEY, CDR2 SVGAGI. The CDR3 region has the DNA TGTGCCAGCAGTTCGGGACAGGTGCGCACAGATACGCAGTATTTT. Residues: CASSSGQVRTDTQYF.

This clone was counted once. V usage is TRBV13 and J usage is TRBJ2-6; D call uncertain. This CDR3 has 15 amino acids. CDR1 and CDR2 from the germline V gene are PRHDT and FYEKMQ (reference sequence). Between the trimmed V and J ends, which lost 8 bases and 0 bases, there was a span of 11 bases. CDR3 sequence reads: CASHSPHSGANVLTF. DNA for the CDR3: TGTGCCAGCCACTCCCCCCACTCTGGGGCCAACGTCCTGACTTTC. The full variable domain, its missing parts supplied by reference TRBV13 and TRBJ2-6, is AAGVIQSPRHLIKEKRETATLKCYPIPRHDTVYWYQQGPGQDPQFLISFYEKMQSDKGSIPDRFSAQQFSDYHSELNMSSLELGDSALYFCASHSPHSGANVLTFGAGSRLTVL.

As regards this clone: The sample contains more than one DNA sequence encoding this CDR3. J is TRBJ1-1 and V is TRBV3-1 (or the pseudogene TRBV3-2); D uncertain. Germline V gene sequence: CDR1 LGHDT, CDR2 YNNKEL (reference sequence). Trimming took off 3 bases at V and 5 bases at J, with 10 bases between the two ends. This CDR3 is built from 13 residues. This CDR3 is CASSQRSGTEAFF. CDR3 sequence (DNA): TGTGCCAGCAGCCAGAGGTCGGGAACTGAAGCTTTCTTT.

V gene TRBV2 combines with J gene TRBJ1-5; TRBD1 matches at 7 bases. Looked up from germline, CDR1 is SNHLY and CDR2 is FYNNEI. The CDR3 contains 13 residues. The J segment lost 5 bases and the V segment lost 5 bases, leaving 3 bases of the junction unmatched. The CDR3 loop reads CASSFDRDQPQHF. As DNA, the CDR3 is TGTGCCAGCAGTTTCGACAGGGATCAGCCCCAGCATTTT.

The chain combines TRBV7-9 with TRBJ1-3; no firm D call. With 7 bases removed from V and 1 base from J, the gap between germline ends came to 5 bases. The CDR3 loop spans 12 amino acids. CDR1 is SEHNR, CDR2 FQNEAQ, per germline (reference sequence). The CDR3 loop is CASTISGNTIYF. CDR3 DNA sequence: TGTGCCAGCACTATTTCTGGAAACACCATATATTTT.

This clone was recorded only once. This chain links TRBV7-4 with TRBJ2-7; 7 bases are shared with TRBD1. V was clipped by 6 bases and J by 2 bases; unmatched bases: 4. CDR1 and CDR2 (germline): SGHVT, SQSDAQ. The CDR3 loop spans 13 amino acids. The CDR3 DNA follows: TGTGCCAGCAGTCTTGGGACAGCCTACGAGCAGTACTTC. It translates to CASSLGTAYEQYF.

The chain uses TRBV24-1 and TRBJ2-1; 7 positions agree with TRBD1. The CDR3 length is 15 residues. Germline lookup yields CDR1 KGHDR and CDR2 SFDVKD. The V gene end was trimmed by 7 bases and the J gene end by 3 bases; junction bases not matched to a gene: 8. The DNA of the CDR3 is TGTGCCACCAGCATCGCAGGGGGATTCTACAATGAGCAGTTCTTC. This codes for CATSIAGGFYNEQFF.

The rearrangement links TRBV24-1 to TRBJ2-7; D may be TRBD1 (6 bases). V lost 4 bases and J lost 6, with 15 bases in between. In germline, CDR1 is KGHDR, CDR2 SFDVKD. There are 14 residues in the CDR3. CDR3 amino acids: CATSDPGTSSEQYF. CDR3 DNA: TGTGCCACCAGTGACCCTGGGACATCTTCCGAGCAGTACTTC.

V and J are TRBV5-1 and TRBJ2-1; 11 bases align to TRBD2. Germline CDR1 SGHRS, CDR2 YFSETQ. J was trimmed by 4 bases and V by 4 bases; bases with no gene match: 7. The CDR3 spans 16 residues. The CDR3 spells CASSPAVAGGYNEQFF. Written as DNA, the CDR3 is TGCGCCAGCAGCCCCGCGGTAGCGGGGGGGTACAATGAGCAGTTCTTC.

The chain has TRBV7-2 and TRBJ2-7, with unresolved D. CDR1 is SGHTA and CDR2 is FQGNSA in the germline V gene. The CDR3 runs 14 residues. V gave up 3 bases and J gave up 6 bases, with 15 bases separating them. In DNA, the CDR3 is TGTGCCAGCAGCTTTTCGGCGGCGGCTGGCGAGCAGTACTTC. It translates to CASSFSAAAGEQYF.

The CDR3 region is CASSVPFGGESTDTQYF. CDR3 coding DNA: TGTGCCAGCAGCGTGCCCTTCGGGGGGGAAAGCACAGATACGCAGTATTTT. The chain employs TRBV9 and TRBJ2-3, with 8 bases matching TRBD2. The CDR3 has 17 residues. Per the germline V gene, CDR1 is SGDLS and CDR2 is YYNGEE. V lost 2 bases to trimming and J lost 0 bases; unmatched junction nucleotides: 8.

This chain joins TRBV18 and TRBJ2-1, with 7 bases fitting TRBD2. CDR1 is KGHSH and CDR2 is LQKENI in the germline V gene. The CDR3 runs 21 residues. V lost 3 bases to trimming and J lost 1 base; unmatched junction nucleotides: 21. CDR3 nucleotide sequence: TGTGCCAGCTCACCGGGGATCTCCGGGACTACTACTATTTCTTCCTACAATGAGCAGTTCTTC. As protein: CASSPGISGTTTISSYNEQFF.